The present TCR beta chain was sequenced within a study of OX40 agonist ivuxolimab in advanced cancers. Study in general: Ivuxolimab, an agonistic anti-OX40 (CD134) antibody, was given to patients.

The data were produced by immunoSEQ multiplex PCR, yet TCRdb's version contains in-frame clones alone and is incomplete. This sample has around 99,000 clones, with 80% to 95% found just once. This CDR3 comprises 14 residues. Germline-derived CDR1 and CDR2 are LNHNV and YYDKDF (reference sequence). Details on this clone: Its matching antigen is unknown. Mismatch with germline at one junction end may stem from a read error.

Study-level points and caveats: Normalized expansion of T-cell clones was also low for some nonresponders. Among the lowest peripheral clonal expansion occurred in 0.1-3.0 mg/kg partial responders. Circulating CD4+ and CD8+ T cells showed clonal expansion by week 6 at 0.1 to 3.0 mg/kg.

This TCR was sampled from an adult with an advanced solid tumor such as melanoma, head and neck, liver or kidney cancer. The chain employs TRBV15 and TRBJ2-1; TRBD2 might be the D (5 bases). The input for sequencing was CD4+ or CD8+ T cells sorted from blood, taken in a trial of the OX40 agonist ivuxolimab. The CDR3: CATSRASPYNEQFF. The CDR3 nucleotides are TGTGCCACCAGCAGAGCTAGCCCCTATAATGAGCAGTTCTTC.